The T cell receptor beta chain under discussion was sequenced for a study of PD-1 blockade in classical Hodgkin lymphoma. From germline, CDR1 is SGHRS and CDR2 YFSETQ. V shed 6 bases and J 2 bases; nucleotides not matched to a gene: 5. The CDR3 is made up of 13 amino acids. Sequencing used immunoSEQ multiplex PCR; TCRdb keeps in-frame clones, though not all of them. Of about 49,000 clones listed, 90% are singletons. The time point: cycle 4 day 1 (C4D1), after more than 5 weeks of nivolumab. Each and every patient relapsed after autologous stem cell transplantation, and patients got differing brentuximab vedotin exposure.

This TCR was sampled from a human donor with classical Hodgkin lymphoma. The J gene is TRBJ2-7, the V gene TRBV5-1; 7 positions agree with TRBD2. The starting material was peripheral blood mononuclear cells (PBMCs), obtained before the fourth cycle of nivolumab. The CDR3 sequence is CASTMGGAYEQYF. CDR3 bases: TGCGCCAGCACTATGGGGGGGGCCTACGAGCAGTACTTC.